A single T cell receptor (beta chain) is shown here with its context. Its specificity is unknown. V was trimmed by 6 bases and J by 4 bases, leaving 10 bases between them. The length of the CDR3 is 13 residues. Germline CDR1 and CDR2: ENHRY and SYGVKD. This sample is drawn from a study of cytomegalovirus exposure and HLA in healthy donors. Broader study findings: Analysis performed later found over 15,000 TCR beta sequences associated with HLA alleles at 0.05 false discovery rate. A later analysis linked a missense variant in DCLRE1C to the trimming of TCR beta V and J genes. The study put under 200 TCR beta chains on its list as cytomegalovirus-associated. Presence/absence analyses assumed roughly uniform sequencing depth across donors, which may not hold.

Primers included in the PCR were 60 Vbeta and 13 Jbeta primers. The data were produced by immunoSEQ multiplex PCR, yet TCRdb's version contains in-frame clones alone and is incomplete. The repertoire holds more than 95,000 clones, with about 83% as singletons. This rearrangement joins TRBV10-3 to TRBJ2-1; D is unclear. The sequenced sample consisted of PBMCs. The TCR originated in a man younger than 35 in good health and CMV-seronegative. CDR3 in amino acids: CAISATGYNEQFF. CDR3 coding DNA: TGTGCCATCAGCGCGACTGGGTACAATGAGCAGTTCTTC.